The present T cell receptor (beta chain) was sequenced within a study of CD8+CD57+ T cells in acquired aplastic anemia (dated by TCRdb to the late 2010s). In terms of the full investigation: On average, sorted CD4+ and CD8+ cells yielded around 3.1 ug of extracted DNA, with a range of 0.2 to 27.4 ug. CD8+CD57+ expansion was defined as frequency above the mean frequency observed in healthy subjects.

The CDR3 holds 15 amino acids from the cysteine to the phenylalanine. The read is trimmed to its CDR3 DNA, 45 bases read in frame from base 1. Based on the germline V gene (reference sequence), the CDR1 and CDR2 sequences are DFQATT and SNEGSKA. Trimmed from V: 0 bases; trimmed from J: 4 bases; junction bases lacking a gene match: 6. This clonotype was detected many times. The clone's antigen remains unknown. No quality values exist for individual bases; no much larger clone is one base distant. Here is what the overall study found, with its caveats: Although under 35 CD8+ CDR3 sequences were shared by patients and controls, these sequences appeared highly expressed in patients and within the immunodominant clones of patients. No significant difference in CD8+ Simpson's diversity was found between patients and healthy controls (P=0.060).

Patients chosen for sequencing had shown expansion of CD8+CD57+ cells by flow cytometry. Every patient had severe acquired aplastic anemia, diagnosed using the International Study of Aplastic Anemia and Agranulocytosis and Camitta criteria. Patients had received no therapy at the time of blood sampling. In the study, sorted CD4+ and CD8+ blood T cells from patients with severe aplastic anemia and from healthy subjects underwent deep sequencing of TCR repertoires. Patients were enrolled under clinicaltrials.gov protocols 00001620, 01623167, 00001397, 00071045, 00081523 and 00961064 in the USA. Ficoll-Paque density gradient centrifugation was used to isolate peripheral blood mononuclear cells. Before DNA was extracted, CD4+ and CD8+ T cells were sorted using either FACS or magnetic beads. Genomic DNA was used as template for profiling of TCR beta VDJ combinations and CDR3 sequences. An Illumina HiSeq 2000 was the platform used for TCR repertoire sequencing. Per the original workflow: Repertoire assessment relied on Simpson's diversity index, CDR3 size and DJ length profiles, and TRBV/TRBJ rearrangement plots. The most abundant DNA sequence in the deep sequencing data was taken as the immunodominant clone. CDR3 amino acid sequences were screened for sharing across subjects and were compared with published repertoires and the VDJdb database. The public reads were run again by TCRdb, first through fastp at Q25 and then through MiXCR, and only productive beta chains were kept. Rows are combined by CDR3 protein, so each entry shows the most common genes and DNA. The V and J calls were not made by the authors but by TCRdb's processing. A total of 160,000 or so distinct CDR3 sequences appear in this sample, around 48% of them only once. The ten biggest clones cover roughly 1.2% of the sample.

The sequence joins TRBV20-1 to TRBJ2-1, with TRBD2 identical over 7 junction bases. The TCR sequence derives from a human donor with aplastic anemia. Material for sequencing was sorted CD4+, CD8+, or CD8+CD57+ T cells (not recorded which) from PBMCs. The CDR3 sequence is CSARDPSGAYNEQFF. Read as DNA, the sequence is TGCAGTGCTAGAGATCCCAGCGGGGCTTACAATGAGCAGTTCTTC.